The 17 T cell receptor beta chains given below trace back to one sample, sequenced in a study of OX40 agonist ivuxolimab in advanced cancers. TCRdb's copy holds only in-frame clones and misses some; the assay was immunoSEQ multiplex PCR. The sample contains some 150,000 clones, approximately 94% of which appear only once. The sample in question was CD4+ or CD8+ T cells sorted from blood, obtained in a trial of the OX40 agonist ivuxolimab. These receptors were obtained from an adult with an advanced solid tumor such as melanoma, head and neck, liver or kidney cancer.

The J gene is TRBJ2-5, the V gene TRBV7-3, with 10 bases matching TRBD2. The J call may be in error: the DNA end matches TRBJ2-7 better. The germline V gene has CDR1 SGHTA and CDR2 FQGTGA. This CDR3 is built from 20 residues. CDR3 nucleotides: TGTGCCAGCAGCTTAAGAGCAGCGCCTAGCGGGAGCCCCATTGTCTACGAGCAGTACTTC. It encodes CASSLRAAPSGSPIVYEQYF.

The chain carries TRBV4-1 and TRBJ2-3; unclear D gene. The CDR3 length is 14 residues. Germline V gene lookup returns CDR1 MGHRA and CDR2 YSYEKL. Trimming stripped 2 bases from V and 6 bases from J, with 12 bases between. The CDR3: CASSQTAWADTQYF. The CDR3 nucleotides are TGCGCCAGCAGCCAAACGGCCTGGGCGGATACGCAGTATTTT.

This sequence joins TRBV5-1 and TRBJ1-2; no definite D call. The V gene lost 0 bases and the J gene lost 2 bases, with 8 bases spanning the gap. Germline values: CDR1 SGHRS, CDR2 YFSETQ. The CDR3 extends over 14 amino acids. The CDR3 loop is CASSLAILNYGYTF. For the CDR3, the DNA is TGCGCCAGCAGCTTGGCCATCCTAAACTATGGCTACACCTTC.

V and J are TRBV6-1 and TRBJ1-6; D perhaps matches TRBD1 (5 bases). Germline V CDR1 and CDR2: MNHNS, SASEGT. The V and J ends lost 2 bases and 0 bases respectively, with 14 bases between them. The CDR3 loop spans 18 amino acids. This CDR3 is CASSEFRAGSSYNSPLHF. The CDR3, as DNA: TGTGCCAGCAGTGAATTTCGGGCAGGGAGCTCCTATAATTCACCCCTCCACTTT.

This rearrangement joins TRBV7-3 to TRBJ1-1, with D possibly matching TRBD1 (6 bases). Germline assignment: CDR1 SGHTA and CDR2 FQGTGA. The CDR3 consists of 14 residues. Trimming stripped 7 bases from V and 2 bases from J, with 14 bases between. In nucleotides, the CDR3 is TGTGCCAGCAATCCGGACAGCACAAACACTGAAGCTTTCTTT. Amino acids: CASNPDSTNTEAFF.

The J gene is TRBJ2-2, the V gene TRBV19, with a possible D match to TRBD1 (5 bases). V lost 7 bases, J lost 0 bases, and 15 bases lay in between. Germline loops: CDR1 LNHDA, CDR2 SQIVND (reference sequence). The CDR3 loop spans 16 amino acids. The CDR3 coding sequence is TGTGCCAGTATGTCAGGGATGCTGTCGAACACCGGGGAGCTGTTTTTT. It yields the protein CASMSGMLSNTGELFF.

This CDR3 reads CASSPPSVTTEAFF. For the CDR3, the DNA is TGTGCCAGCTCACCACCGTCGGTTACAACAGAAGCTTTCTTT. The V call is TRBV18, the J call TRBJ1-1; D is unclear. V shed 0 bases and J shed 8 bases, with 13 bases lying between them. Germline lookup yields CDR1 KGHSH and CDR2 LQKENI. The length of the CDR3 is 14 residues. Looking up the rest from reference TRBV18 and TRBJ1-1 gives the full variable domain: NAGVMQNPRHLVRRRGQEARLRCSPMKGHSHVYWYRQLPEEGLKFMVYLQKENIIDESGMPKERFSAEFPKEGPSILRIQQVVRGDSAAYFCASSPPSVTTEAFFGQGTRLTVV.

CDR3 sequence reads: CASSPHPEGPYEQYF. In DNA form, the CDR3 reads TGTGCCAGCTCACCCCACCCGGAGGGGCCCTACGAGCAGTACTTC. This chain connects TRBV18 to TRBJ2-7, with D maybe TRBD2 (6 bases). Trimming removed 3 bases from V and 2 bases from J, with 14 bases in between. The CDR3 is 15 amino acids. The germline CDR1 and CDR2 sequences are KGHSH and LQKENI.

This clone was seen once. The chain carries TRBV7-2 and TRBJ2-7; TRBD1 agrees at 10 bases. Trimming took 3 bases from V and 6 from J; bases not matched to a gene: 5. Germline loops: CDR1 SGHTA, CDR2 FQGNSA. This CDR3 contains 14 residues. DNA of the CDR3: TGTGCCAGCAGCTTGGGACAGGGGAATAGCGAGCAGTACTTC. This gives the protein CASSLGQGNSEQYF.

The chain recombines TRBV29-1 with TRBJ1-1; D remains unclear. The CDR3 consists of 13 residues. The germline V and J ends were trimmed by 5 bases and 0 bases, with 10 bases remaining between them. Germline-derived CDR1 and CDR2 are SQVTM and ANQGSEA. The DNA for the CDR3 is TGCAGCGTTACGGCAACTTTGAACACTGAAGCTTTCTTT. Residues: CSVTATLNTEAFF.

This chain joins TRBV6-1 and TRBJ1-1; possibly TRBD1 for D (5 bases). V was pared by 5 bases and J by 5 bases, with 15 bases between. Germline assignment: CDR1 MNHNS and CDR2 SASEGT. This CDR3 has 14 residues. DNA for the CDR3: TGTGCCAGCAGTCCCCCGGGGGGGTGGACTGAAGCTTTCTTT. Protein: CASSPPGGWTEAFF.

The rearrangement links TRBV28 to TRBJ1-3; D is uncertain. Trimming removed 5 bases at V and 0 bases at J, with 14 bases between. CDR1 is MDHEN and CDR2 is SYDVKM in the germline V gene. This CDR3 region has 16 residues. The CDR3 DNA reads as TGTGCCAGCAGTCTATCACAGAGTACCTCTGGAAACACCATATATTTT. This gives the protein CASSLSQSTSGNTIYF.

V usage is TRBV5-4 and J usage is TRBJ2-1, with 10 bases fitting TRBD1. The germline CDR1 and CDR2 sequences are SGHNT and YYREEE (reference sequence). J lost 14 bases, V lost 4 bases, and 3 bases had no gene match. The CDR3 has 11 amino acids. As DNA, the CDR3 is TGTGCCAGCAGCCCCGGGACAGGGGAGTTCTTC. Protein sequence: CASSPGTGEFF.

This chain links TRBV29-1 with TRBJ2-1, with D unresolved. CDR3 length equals 11 residues. Per germline, CDR1 SQVTM and CDR2 ANQGSEA. The V end was cut by 4 bases, the J end by 5 bases, with 6 bases between. The CDR3 loop reads CSVGAHNEQFF. CDR3 DNA sequence: TGCAGCGTTGGAGCCCACAATGAGCAGTTCTTC.

This sequence joins TRBV9 and TRBJ2-2, with TRBD2 matching over 9 bases. Trimming removed 2 bases from V and 2 bases from J; junction bases left unmatched: 10. Looked up from germline, CDR1 is SGDLS and CDR2 is YYNGEE. The length of the CDR3 is 18 residues. The CDR3 spells CASSVVPSGTANTGELFF. The CDR3 coding sequence is TGTGCCAGCAGCGTCGTTCCTAGCGGGACCGCCAACACCGGGGAGCTGTTTTTT.

The chain is built from TRBV5-4 and TRBJ2-7; 8 bases align to TRBD2. The CDR3 spans 17 residues. Germline assignment: CDR1 SGHNT and CDR2 YYREEE (reference sequence). The V gene end was trimmed by 4 bases and the J gene end by 6 bases; junction bases not matched to a gene: 18. CDR3 residues: CASSRGGGLGIKGEQYF. In DNA form, the CDR3 reads TGTGCCAGCAGCCGTGGGGGGGGACTAGGAATTAAGGGCGAGCAGTACTTC.

About this clone: The junction does not match germline at one end; this may be a read error. This chain connects TRBV7-2 to TRBJ1-4; D perhaps matches TRBD1 (5 bases). Germline V gene data show CDR1 as SGHTA and CDR2 as FQGNSA. This CDR3 region has 16 residues. CDR3 loop: CANSRGTGPTNEKLFF. CDR3 DNA sequence: TGTGCCAACAGCAGAGGGACGGGGCCAACTAATGAAAAACTGTTTTTT.